The clone carrying this T cell receptor beta chain was found once. The target antigen is unknown. Clones were sequenced by immunoSEQ multiplex PCR, and TCRdb holds only the in-frame ones, with some missing. The table records approximately 740,000 clones, approximately 92% of them present only once. Terminally differentiated effector memory CD45RA+ cells were left out of the naive CD8 fraction, which was CD45RO-negative and positively selected for CCR7. Between the trimmed V and J ends, which lost 4 bases and 4 bases, there was a span of 14 bases. This CDR3 comprises 15 residues. Germline values: CDR1 SEHNR, CDR2 FQNEAQ (reference sequence). The data were taken from a study of shared clonotypes between healthy human individuals. Study-wide points: Clonotype sharing among donors likely depends on sequencing depth. Among the subsets, naive ones generally showed larger estimated richness than memory ones. Depth was large, yet rarefaction showed that sorted-subset sequencing was incomplete.

Sequencing was done on a sample of naive CD8+ T cells sorted from blood. The V and J genes are TRBV7-9 and TRBJ2-1; D possibly matches TRBD1 or TRBD2 (5 bases each). The sequence was collected from a young man in good health. The CDR3 loop is CASSSNRDGYNEQFF. CDR3 bases: TGTGCCAGCAGCTCTAACCGGGACGGTTACAATGAGCAGTTCTTC.